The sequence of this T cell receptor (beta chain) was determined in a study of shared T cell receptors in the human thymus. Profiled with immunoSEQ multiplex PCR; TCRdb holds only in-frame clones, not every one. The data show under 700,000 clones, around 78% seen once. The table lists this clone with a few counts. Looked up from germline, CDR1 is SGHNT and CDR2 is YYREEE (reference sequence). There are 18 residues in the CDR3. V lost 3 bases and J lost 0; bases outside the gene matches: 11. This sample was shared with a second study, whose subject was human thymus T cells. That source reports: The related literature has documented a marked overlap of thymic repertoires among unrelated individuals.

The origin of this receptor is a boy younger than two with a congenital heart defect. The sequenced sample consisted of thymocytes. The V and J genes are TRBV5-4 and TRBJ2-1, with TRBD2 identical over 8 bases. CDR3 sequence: CASSSKRELTRSYNEQFF. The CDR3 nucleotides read TGTGCCAGCAGCTCCAAGCGGGAGCTTACCCGCTCCTACAATGAGCAGTTCTTC.